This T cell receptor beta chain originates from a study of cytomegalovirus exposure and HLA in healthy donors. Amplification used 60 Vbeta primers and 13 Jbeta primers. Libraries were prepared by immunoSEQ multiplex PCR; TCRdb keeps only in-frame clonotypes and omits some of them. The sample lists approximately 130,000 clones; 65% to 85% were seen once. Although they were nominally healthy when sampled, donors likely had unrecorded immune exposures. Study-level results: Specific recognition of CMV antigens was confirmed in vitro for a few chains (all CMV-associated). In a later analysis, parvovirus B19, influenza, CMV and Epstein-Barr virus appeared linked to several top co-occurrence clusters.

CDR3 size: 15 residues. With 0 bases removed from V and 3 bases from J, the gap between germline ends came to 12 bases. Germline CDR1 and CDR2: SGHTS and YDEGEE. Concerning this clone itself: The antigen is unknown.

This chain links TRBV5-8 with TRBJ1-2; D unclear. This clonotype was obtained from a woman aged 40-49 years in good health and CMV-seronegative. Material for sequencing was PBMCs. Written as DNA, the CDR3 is TGTGCCAGCAGCTTGGTATCGTCACTACACTATGGCTACACCTTC. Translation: CASSLVSSLHYGYTF.